This T cell receptor beta chain emerged from a study of T-cell reconstitution after alpha-beta-depleted transplantation in children. Molecular barcoding with unique molecular identifiers was used for the TCRbeta library. TCRdb called the PCR reads again in MiXCR, with one record for every CDR3 protein. Among 300,000 to 400,000 distinct CDR3 sequences listed, less than 15% were seen once. The sample holds a few counts of this clonotype. The V gene's germline CDR1 is SQVTM and CDR2 ANQGSEA. CDR3 length: 12 amino acids. Trimming stripped 6 bases from V and 5 bases from J, with 13 bases between. The chain couples TRBV29-1 to TRBJ2-5, with D perhaps TRBD2 (5 bases). The specimen was PBMCs, collected from the stem cell graft. The source is a human donor who donated a stem cell graft to a child with Fanconi anemia. The CDR3 region is CSVAPGGETQYF. The DNA of the CDR3 is TGCAGCGTCGCTCCAGGAGGCGAGACCCAGTACTTC.